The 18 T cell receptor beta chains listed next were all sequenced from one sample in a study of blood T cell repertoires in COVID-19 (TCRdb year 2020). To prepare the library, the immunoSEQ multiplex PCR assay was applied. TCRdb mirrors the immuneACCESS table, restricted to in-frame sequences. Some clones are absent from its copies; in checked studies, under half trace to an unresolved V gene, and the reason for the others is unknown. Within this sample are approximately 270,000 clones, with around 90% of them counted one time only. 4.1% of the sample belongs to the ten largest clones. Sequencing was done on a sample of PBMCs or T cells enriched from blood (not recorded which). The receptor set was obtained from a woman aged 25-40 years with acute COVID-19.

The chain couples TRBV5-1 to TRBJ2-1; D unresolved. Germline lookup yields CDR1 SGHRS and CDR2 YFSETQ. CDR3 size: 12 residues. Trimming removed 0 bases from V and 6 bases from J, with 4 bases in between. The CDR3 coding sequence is TGCGCCAGCAGCTTGGCTCTCAATGAGCAGTTCTTC. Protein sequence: CASSLALNEQFF.

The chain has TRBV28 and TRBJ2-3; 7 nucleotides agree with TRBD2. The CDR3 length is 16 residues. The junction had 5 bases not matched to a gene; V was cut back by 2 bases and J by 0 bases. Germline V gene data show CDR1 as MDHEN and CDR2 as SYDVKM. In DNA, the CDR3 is TGTGCCAGCAGTTTAAGGGGCGGGGGTAGCACAGATACGCAGTATTTT. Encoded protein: CASSLRGGGSTDTQYF.

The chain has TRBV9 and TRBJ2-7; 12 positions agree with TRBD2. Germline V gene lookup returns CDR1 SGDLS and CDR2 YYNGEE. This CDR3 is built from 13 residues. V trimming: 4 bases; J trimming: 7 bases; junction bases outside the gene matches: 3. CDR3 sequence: CASSPTSGREQYF. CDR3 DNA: TGTGCCAGCAGCCCTACTAGCGGGAGGGAGCAGTACTTC. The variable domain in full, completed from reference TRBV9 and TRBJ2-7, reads DSGVTQTPKHLITATGQRVTLRCSPRSGDLSVYWYQQSLDQGLQFLIQYYNGEERAKGNILERFSAQQFPDLHSELNLSSLELGDSALYFCASSPTSGREQYFGPGTRLTVT.

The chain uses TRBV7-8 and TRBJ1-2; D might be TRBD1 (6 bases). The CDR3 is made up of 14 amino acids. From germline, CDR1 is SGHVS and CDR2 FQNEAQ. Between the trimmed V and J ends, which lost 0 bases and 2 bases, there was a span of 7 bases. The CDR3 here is CASSLAGQNYGYTF. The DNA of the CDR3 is TGTGCCAGCAGCTTAGCCGGACAGAACTATGGCTACACCTTC.

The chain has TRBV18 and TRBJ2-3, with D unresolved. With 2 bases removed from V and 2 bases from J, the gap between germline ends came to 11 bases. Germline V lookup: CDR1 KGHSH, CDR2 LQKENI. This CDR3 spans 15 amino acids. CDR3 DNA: TGTGCCAGCTCACCAGCGGTTTTCGACACAGATACGCAGTATTTT. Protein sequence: CASSPAVFDTDTQYF.

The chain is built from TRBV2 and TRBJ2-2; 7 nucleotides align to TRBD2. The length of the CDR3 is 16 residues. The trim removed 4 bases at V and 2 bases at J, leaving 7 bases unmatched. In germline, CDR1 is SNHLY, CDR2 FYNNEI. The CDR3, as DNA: TGTGCCAGCAGTGTTACTAGCGCCCGCAACACCGGGGAGCTGTTTTTT. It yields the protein CASSVTSARNTGELFF.

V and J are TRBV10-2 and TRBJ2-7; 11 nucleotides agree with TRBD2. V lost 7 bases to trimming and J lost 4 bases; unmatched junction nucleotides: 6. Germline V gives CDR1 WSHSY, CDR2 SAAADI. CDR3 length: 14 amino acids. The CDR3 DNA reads TGCGCCAGCATGAGGACTAGCGGGCTTTACGAGCAGTACTTC. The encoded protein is CASMRTSGLYEQYF.

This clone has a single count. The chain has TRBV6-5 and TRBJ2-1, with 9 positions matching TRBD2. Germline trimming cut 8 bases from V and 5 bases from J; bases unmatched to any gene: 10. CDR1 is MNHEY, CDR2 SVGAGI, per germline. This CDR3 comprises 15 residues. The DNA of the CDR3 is TGTGCCAGCTCAAAATTCAGACTAGCGGACAATGAGCAGTTCTTC. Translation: CASSKFRLADNEQFF.

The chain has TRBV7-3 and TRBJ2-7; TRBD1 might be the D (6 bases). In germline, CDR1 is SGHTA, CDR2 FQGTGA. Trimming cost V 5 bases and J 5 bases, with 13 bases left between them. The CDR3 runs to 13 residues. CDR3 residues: CASSLIQGNEQYF. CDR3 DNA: TGTGCCAGCAGCCTCATCCAGGGGAACGAGCAGTACTTC.

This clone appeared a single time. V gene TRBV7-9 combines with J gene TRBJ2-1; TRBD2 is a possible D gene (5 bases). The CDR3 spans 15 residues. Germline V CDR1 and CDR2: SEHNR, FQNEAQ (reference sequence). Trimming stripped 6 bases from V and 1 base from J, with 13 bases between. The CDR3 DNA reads TGTGCCAGCAGTCTAAGAGGAGGATCCTACAATGAGCAGTTCTTC. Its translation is CASSLRGGSYNEQFF.

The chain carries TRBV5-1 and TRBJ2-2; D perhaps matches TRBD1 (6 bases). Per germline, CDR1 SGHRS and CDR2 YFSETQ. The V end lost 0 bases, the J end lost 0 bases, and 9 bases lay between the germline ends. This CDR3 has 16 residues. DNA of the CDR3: TGCGCCAGCAGCTTGGCAGGACAGCCGAACACCGGGGAGCTGTTTTTT. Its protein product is CASSLAGQPNTGELFF.

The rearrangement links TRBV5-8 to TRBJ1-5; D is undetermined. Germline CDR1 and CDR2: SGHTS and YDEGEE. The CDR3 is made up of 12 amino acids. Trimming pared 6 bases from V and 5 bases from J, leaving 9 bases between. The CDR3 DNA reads TGTGCCAGCAAAGGAGAATATCAGCCCCAGCATTTT. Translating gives CASKGEYQPQHF.

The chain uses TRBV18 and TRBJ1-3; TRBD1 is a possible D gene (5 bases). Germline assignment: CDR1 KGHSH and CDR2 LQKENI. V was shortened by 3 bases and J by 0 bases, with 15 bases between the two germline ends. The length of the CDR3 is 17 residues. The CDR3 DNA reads TGTGCCAGCTCACCCCCCGGGACTTCTCGCTCTGGAAACACCATATATTTT. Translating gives CASSPPGTSRSGNTIYF.

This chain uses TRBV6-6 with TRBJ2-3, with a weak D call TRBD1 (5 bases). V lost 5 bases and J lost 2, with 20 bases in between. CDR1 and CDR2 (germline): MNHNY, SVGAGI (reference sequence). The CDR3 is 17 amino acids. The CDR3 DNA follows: TGTGCCAGCAGTCTGCCCTTGGACACGCGCTACACAGATACGCAGTATTTT. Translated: CASSLPLDTRYTDTQYF.

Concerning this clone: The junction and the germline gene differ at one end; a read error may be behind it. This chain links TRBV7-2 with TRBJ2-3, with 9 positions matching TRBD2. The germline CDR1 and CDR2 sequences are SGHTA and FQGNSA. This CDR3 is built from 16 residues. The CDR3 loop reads CASNLALAGSGDTQYF. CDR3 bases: TGTGCCAGCAACTTAGCACTAGCGGGTAGCGGGGATACGCAGTATTTT.

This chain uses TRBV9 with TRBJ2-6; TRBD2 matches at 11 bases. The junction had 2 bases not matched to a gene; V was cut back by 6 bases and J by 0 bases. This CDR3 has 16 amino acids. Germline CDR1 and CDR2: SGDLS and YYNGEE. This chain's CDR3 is CASKTSGGSGANVLTF. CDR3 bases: TGTGCCAGCAAAACTAGCGGGGGCTCTGGGGCCAACGTCCTGACTTTC.

The CDR3 nucleotides read TGTGCCAGCAGCTACCTCGGGACATTCCTCTACAATGAGCAGTTCTTC. Amino acids: CASSYLGTFLYNEQFF. The chain carries TRBV7-9 and TRBJ2-1, with D perhaps TRBD1 (6 bases). V shed 4 bases and J shed 3 bases, with 16 bases lying between them. CDR1 SEHNR and CDR2 FQNEAQ come from the germline V gene (reference sequence). This CDR3 is built from 16 residues.

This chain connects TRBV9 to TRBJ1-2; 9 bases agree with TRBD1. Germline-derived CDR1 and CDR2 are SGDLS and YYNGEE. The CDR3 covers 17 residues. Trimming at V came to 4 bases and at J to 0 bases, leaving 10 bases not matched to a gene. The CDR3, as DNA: TGTGCCAGCAGCCAATTTAAGGGGACAGGGTCTAACTATGGCTACACCTTC. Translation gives CASSQFKGTGSNYGYTF.